The 21 T cell receptor beta chains reported below all come from one sample, sequenced in a study of cytomegalovirus exposure and HLA in healthy donors. Primers included in the PCR were 60 Vbeta and 13 Jbeta primers. Only in-frame clones appear in the TCRdb table, and some are missing; sequencing was by immunoSEQ multiplex PCR. The sample gives tens of thousands of clones, over 60% of which show up once; 3% to 3.5% is in the top ten. Sequencing used PBMCs. The receptors here all came from a woman between 45 and 60 years old in good health and CMV-seronegative.

This clone occurred a few times. The gene calls are TRBV7-3 and TRBJ2-7; D may be TRBD1 (5 bases). Germline lookup yields CDR1 SGHTA and CDR2 FQGTGA. CDR3 length: 13 amino acids. V was trimmed by 5 bases and J by 6 bases, leaving 14 bases between them. The DNA for the CDR3 is TGTGCCAGCAGCCCCAAGACAGTAGGCGAGCAGTACTTC. This codes for CASSPKTVGEQYF. The full variable domain, its missing parts supplied by reference TRBV7-3 and TRBJ2-7, is GAGVSQTPSNKVTEKGKYVELRCDPISGHTALYWYRQSLGQGPEFLIYFQGTGAADDSGLPNDRFFAVRPEGSVSTLKIQRTERGDSAVYLCASSPKTVGEQYFGPGTRLTVT.

This chain links TRBV5-1 with TRBJ2-1, with 9 nucleotides matching TRBD2. In germline, CDR1 is SGHRS, CDR2 YFSETQ. The ends lost 0 bases at V and 6 bases at J; junction bases unmatched: 13. This CDR3 comprises 18 residues. The CDR3 reads CASSLGRLAGIEVNEQFF. CDR3 in DNA: TGCGCCAGCAGCTTGGGTCGGCTAGCGGGAATCGAAGTCAATGAGCAGTTCTTC.

This clone occurred a few times. The rearrangement links TRBV5-4 to TRBJ1-4; possibly TRBD1 for D (6 bases). This CDR3 contains 15 residues. The germline gives CDR1 SGHNT, CDR2 YYREEE (reference sequence). The ends were cut back, 2 bases at V and 4 bases at J, with 12 bases in the middle. The DNA for the CDR3 is TGTGCCAGCAGCTTTGCGACAGGCGGTAATGAAAAACTGTTTTTT. Amino acids: CASSFATGGNEKLFF.

The chain combines TRBV4-2 with TRBJ2-7, with D perhaps TRBD1 (6 bases). The germline CDR1 and CDR2 sequences are LGHNA and YNFKEQ. Trimming took off 0 bases at V and 5 bases at J, with 17 bases between the two ends. The CDR3 sequence is 16 residues long. CDR3 bases: TGTGCCAGCAGCCAAGAAGGCCCAGGGGATCGCGACGAGCAGTACTTC. Translating gives CASSQEGPGDRDEQYF.

In DNA, the CDR3 is TGCGCCAGCAGCTTGGAGGCAGGGGTCTACGAGCAGTACTTC. Translated, it gives CASSLEAGVYEQYF. The rearrangement links TRBV5-1 to TRBJ2-7; weak D call: TRBD1 (6 bases). The CDR3 extends over 14 amino acids. Germline CDR1 reads SGHRS; CDR2 reads YFSETQ. Trimming left V 0 bases short and J 3 bases short, with 10 bases between. Using reference TRBV5-1 and TRBJ2-7 for the parts outside the CDR3, the full variable domain is KAGVTQTPRYLIKTRGQQVTLSCSPISGHRSVSWYQQTPGQGLQFLFEYFSETQRNKGNFPGRFSGRQFSNSRSEMNVSTLELGDSALYLCASSLEAGVYEQYFGPGTRLTVT.

The chain combines TRBV28 with TRBJ1-3; tentative D call: TRBD1 (6 bases). The germline V gene has CDR1 MDHEN and CDR2 SYDVKM. The V and J ends lost 4 bases and 0 bases respectively, with 19 bases between them. The CDR3 loop spans 18 amino acids. The CDR3 coding sequence is TGTGCCAGCAGTTCGGCAGGGGCAGGACGGCCCTCTGGAAACACCATATATTTT. Translating gives CASSSAGAGRPSGNTIYF.

V gene TRBV27 combines with J gene TRBJ2-7; 14 positions agree with TRBD2. The length of the CDR3 is 14 residues. Trimming at V came to 6 bases and at J to 6 bases, leaving 4 bases not matched to a gene. Germline assignment: CDR1 MNHEY and CDR2 SMNVEV (reference sequence). The CDR3 nucleotides read TGTGCCAGCAGACAAGGACTAGCGGGAGGCGAGCAGTACTTC. Protein sequence: CASRQGLAGGEQYF.

The chain is built from TRBV7-9 and TRBJ2-7; 13 bases are a match to TRBD2. Germline lookup yields CDR1 SEHNR and CDR2 FQNEAQ (reference sequence). V gave up 11 bases and J gave up 0 bases; unmatched junction bases: 4. The length of the CDR3 is 14 residues. For the CDR3, the DNA is TGTGCCTGCCGGACTAGCGGGAGCTCCTACGAGCAGTACTTC. It yields the protein CACRTSGSSYEQYF.

The gene calls are TRBV2 and TRBJ2-3; maybe TRBD1 (6 bases). Germline V gene sequence: CDR1 SNHLY, CDR2 FYNNEI. This CDR3 is built from 12 residues. The V gene lost 4 bases and the J gene lost 5 bases, with 7 bases spanning the gap. The DNA of the CDR3 is TGTGCCAGCAGTGTCAGGGGAGATACGCAGTATTTT. It encodes CASSVRGDTQYF.

This sequence joins TRBV30 and TRBJ1-5; 12 bases fit TRBD1. V was pared by 1 base and J by 4 bases, with 14 bases of the junction left unmatched. CDR1 GTSNPN and CDR2 SVGIG come from the germline V gene (reference sequence). The CDR3 runs 19 residues. The CDR3 loop reads CAWSGPPGQGASGNQPQHF. CDR3 nucleotide sequence: TGTGCCTGGAGTGGGCCTCCGGGACAGGGGGCTTCGGGGAATCAGCCCCAGCATTTT.

This sequence joins TRBV7-2 and TRBJ2-5; 7 nucleotides line up with TRBD2. CDR1 and CDR2 (germline): SGHTA, FQGNSA. V lost 3 bases to trimming and J lost 3 bases; unmatched junction nucleotides: 1. The CDR3 totals 13 residues. The CDR3 sequence: CASSFLAEETQYF. DNA for the CDR3: TGTGCCAGCAGCTTTCTAGCGGAAGAGACCCAGTACTTC. The variable domain in full, completed from reference TRBV7-2 and TRBJ2-5, reads GAGVSQSPSNKVTEKGKDVELRCDPISGHTALYWYRQSLGQGLEFLIYFQGNSAPDKSGLPSDRFSAERTGGSVSTLTIQRTQQEDSAVYLCASSFLAEETQYFGPGTRLLVL.

The V call is TRBV9, the J call TRBJ1-5, with 9 bases aligning to TRBD1. There are 18 residues in the CDR3. The V and J ends lost 4 bases and 1 base, in that order; junction bases with no gene match: 12. Germline V lookup: CDR1 SGDLS, CDR2 YYNGEE. CDR3 residues: CASSQGQGYGLSNQPQHF. Here the CDR3 DNA reads TGTGCCAGCAGCCAGGGACAGGGTTACGGACTGAGCAATCAGCCCCAGCATTTT.

The chain uses TRBV2 and TRBJ1-2; D is unresolved. Germline assignment: CDR1 SNHLY and CDR2 FYNNEI. Trimming took 3 bases from V and 4 from J, leaving 12 bases between them. The CDR3 is 14 residues long. CDR3 sequence: CASSEYPIVYGYTF. The CDR3 DNA is TGTGCCAGCAGTGAGTACCCGATAGTCTATGGCTACACCTTC.

This clone occurred once. The chain couples TRBV18 to TRBJ1-1; tentatively, D is TRBD1 (5 bases). Germline values: CDR1 KGHSH, CDR2 LQKENI. V was cut by 0 bases and J by 5 bases, with 10 bases left in between. CDR3 size: 14 residues. CDR3 loop: CASSPPDTGTEAFF. Here the CDR3 DNA reads TGTGCCAGCTCACCACCAGATACAGGAACTGAAGCTTTCTTT.

This sequence joins TRBV6-5 and TRBJ1-1; D is undetermined. The ends were cut back, 0 bases at V and 0 bases at J, with 5 bases in the middle. Per the germline V gene, CDR1 is MNHEY and CDR2 is SVGAGI. The CDR3 loop spans 14 amino acids. This CDR3 reads CASSYSTVNTEAFF. CDR3 nucleotides: TGTGCCAGCAGTTACTCGACTGTGAACACTGAAGCTTTCTTT.

This sequence joins TRBV5-1 and TRBJ2-1; D is undetermined. V lost 2 bases, J lost 4 bases, and 4 bases lay in between. The CDR3 spans 12 residues. Germline loops: CDR1 SGHRS, CDR2 YFSETQ. CDR3 in amino acids: CASSLSYNEQFF. As DNA, the CDR3 is TGCGCCAGCAGCTTATCTTACAATGAGCAGTTCTTC. The full variable domain, completed using reference TRBV5-1 and TRBJ2-1, is KAGVTQTPRYLIKTRGQQVTLSCSPISGHRSVSWYQQTPGQGLQFLFEYFSETQRNKGNFPGRFSGRQFSNSRSEMNVSTLELGDSALYLCASSLSYNEQFFGPGTRLTVL.

This clone was counted only a few times. This rearrangement joins TRBV30 to TRBJ2-3; 10 bases agree with TRBD1. The germline V gene has CDR1 GTSNPN and CDR2 SVGIG (reference sequence). The length of the CDR3 is 15 residues. V dropped 3 bases and J dropped 4; count of bases not matched to a gene: 7. The CDR3 loop is CAWRTLGQGADTQYF. CDR3 DNA sequence: TGTGCCTGGAGGACCCTCGGACAGGGGGCAGATACGCAGTATTTT.

The CDR3: CASSQVDLNNEQFF. The DNA for the CDR3 is TGCGCCAGCAGCCAAGTGGACTTGAACAATGAGCAGTTCTTC. V and J are TRBV4-1 and TRBJ2-1, with D tentatively TRBD2 (5 bases). CDR1 and CDR2 (germline): MGHRA, YSYEKL. CDR3 size: 14 residues. V was clipped by 1 base and J by 5 bases, with 9 bases between them.

This chain uses TRBV7-2 with TRBJ2-3; D is unresolved. Trimming took off 1 base at V and 0 bases at J, with 8 bases between the two ends. Germline V gene sequence: CDR1 SGHTA, CDR2 FQGNSA. The length of the CDR3 is 15 residues. This CDR3 is CASSLDRWSTDTQYF. The CDR3 bases are TGTGCCAGCAGCTTAGATAGATGGAGCACAGATACGCAGTATTTT.

The chain employs TRBV25-1 and TRBJ2-7; 7 nucleotides line up with TRBD2. This CDR3 has 15 amino acids. Per germline, CDR1 MGHDK and CDR2 SYGVNS. V trimming: 3 bases; J trimming: 0 bases; junction bases outside the gene matches: 5. The CDR3 bases are TGTGCCAGCAGTGATCCCGCTAGCGGCTCCTACGAGCAGTACTTC. It yields the protein CASSDPASGSYEQYF.

The chain joins TRBV29-1 to TRBJ2-7; 12 bases agree with TRBD1. V lost 6 bases and J lost 5; bases outside the gene matches: 11. Germline-derived CDR1 and CDR2 are SQVTM and ANQGSEA. This CDR3 spans 15 amino acids. The CDR3 loop is CSVLAGDRGPHEQYF. DNA of the CDR3: TGCAGCGTCCTAGCCGGGGACAGGGGGCCCCACGAGCAGTACTTC.